This T cell receptor (beta chain) was retrieved from a study of CD8 T cells in ankylosing spondylitis. TCRdb fed the 5' RACE reads into MiXCR, producing one record per CDR3 protein. This sample has around 890,000 distinct CDR3 sequences, with approximately 12% found just once. The CDR3 has 14 amino acids. Germline V gene lookup returns CDR1 SGHTA and CDR2 FQGNSA. The V gene lost 2 bases and the J gene lost 10 bases, with 17 bases spanning the gap. Study observations and caveats: About 8 highly homologous variants made up a TCR beta motif, and this motif appeared characteristic of ankylosing spondylitis blood.

This clonotype was seen at least ten times. The antigen remains undetermined. The clonotype comes from a male donor with ankylosing spondylitis. V usage is TRBV7-2 and J usage is TRBJ1-1; D may be TRBD1 (6 bases). The sequenced material came from blood, either unsorted or a sorted T cell fraction (not recorded which). The CDR3 sequence is CASSLIAVTDRAFF. The CDR3 region has the DNA TGTGCCAGCAGCTTAATCGCGGTTACGGACAGAGCTTTCTTT.